The rows below give T cell receptor beta chains drawn from one sample of a study of OX40 agonist ivuxolimab in advanced cancers. Assay: immunoSEQ multiplex PCR; the TCRdb copy retains only in-frame clones and omits some. Of approximately 70,000 clones listed, around nine tenths are singletons. Sequencing used CD4+ or CD8+ T cells sorted from blood, obtained in a trial of the OX40 agonist ivuxolimab. The receptor source for this set is an adult with an advanced solid tumor such as melanoma, head and neck, liver or kidney cancer. Each CDR3 is given with its conserved first and last residue. The D gene is left open where the match is weak. Not every row has a clone size; where given, it reads once, few, many or a size class.

D gene	clone size	V gene	J gene	CDR3 protein	CDR3 DNA
NA	NA	TRBV5-1	TRBJ2-7	CASSPLPGTYEQYF	TGCGCCAGCAGCCCACTACCGGGCACCTACGAGCAGTACTTC
NA	NA	TRBV28	TRBJ2-1	CASSLGGAVNEQFF	TGTGCCAGCAGTTTAGGGGGGGCGGTCAATGAGCAGTTCTTC
TRBD2	NA	TRBV6-1	TRBJ2-5	CASSGITGGQAWETQYF	TGTGCCAGCAGTGGAATAACGGGAGGGCAGGCGTGGGAGACCCAGTACTTC
TRBD2	few	TRBV30	TRBJ2-5	CAWTGTSGIETQYF	TGTGCCTGGACCGGGACTAGCGGTATCGAGACCCAGTACTTC
NA	once	TRBV27	TRBJ1-5	CASSLSGEGNQPQHF	TGTGCCAGCAGTTTATCGGGGGAAGGGAATCAGCCCCAGCATTTT
TRBD1	NA	TRBV19	TRBJ1-4	CASNPTGTGGEKLFF	TGTGCCAGTAATCCAACCGGGACAGGGGGCGAAAAACTGTTTTTT
TRBD2	once	TRBV7-2	TRBJ2-1	CASSLASGRLSEQFF	TGTGCCAGCAGCTTAGCTAGCGGGAGGCTCAGTGAGCAGTTCTTC
NA	few	TRBV7-2	TRBJ2-2	CASSFNTGELFF	TGTGCCAGCAGCTTTAACACCGGGGAGCTGTTTTTT
NA	NA	TRBV7-2	TRBJ1-4	CASSLFRGQGEKLFF	TGTGCCAGCAGCTTATTTCGGGGGCAGGGTGAAAAACTGTTTTTT
NA	NA	TRBV2	TRBJ1-1	CASKGRTEAFF	TGTGCCAGCAAGGGGAGGACTGAAGCTTTCTTT
NA	NA	TRBV5-6	TRBJ1-1	CASSSGSNTEAFF	TGTGCCAGCAGCTCCGGGAGCAACACTGAAGCTTTCTTT
TRBD1	NA	TRBV2	TRBJ1-5	CASRPGQGAGQPQHF	TGTGCCAGCAGGCCGGGACAGGGGGCGGGACAGCCCCAGCATTTT
TRBD1	NA	TRBV28	TRBJ1-5	CASRQTGQQPQHF	TGTGCCAGCAGACAGACAGGGCAACAGCCCCAGCATTTT
NA	NA	TRBV18	TRBJ1-4	CASSPEMGEKLFF	TGTGCCAGCTCACCAGAGATGGGTGAAAAACTGTTTTTT
NA	NA	TRBV19	TRBJ2-2	CASSTFRSGTGELFF	TGTGCCAGTAGTACGTTCCGATCAGGGACCGGGGAGCTGTTTTTT
NA	NA	TRBV19	TRBJ2-7	CASSNYWNEQYF	TGTGCCAGTAGTAACTATTGGAACGAGCAGTACTTC
TRBD2	NA	TRBV5-8	TRBJ2-5	CASSLGLAERQQETQYF	TGTGCCAGCAGCCTGGGACTAGCGGAAAGACAGCAAGAGACCCAGTACTTC
TRBD1	NA	TRBV7-2	TRBJ2-7	CASSRDRGGSAGVYEQYF	TGTGCCAGCAGCCGGGACAGGGGAGGAAGTGCGGGAGTCTACGAGCAGTACTTC
TRBD2	NA	TRBV14	TRBJ2-7	CASSKLAASYEQYF	TGTGCCAGCAGTAAACTAGCGGCTTCCTACGAGCAGTACTTC
TRBD1	NA	TRBV28	TRBJ1-1	CASSTGGPDTEAFF	TGTGCCAGCAGCACAGGGGGCCCGGACACTGAAGCTTTCTTT
NA	once	TRBV5-4	TRBJ1-4	CASSRGAGVATNEKLFF	TGTGCCAGCAGCCGGGGGGCAGGCGTCGCAACTAATGAAAAACTGTTTTTT
TRBD1	NA	TRBV5-1	TRBJ2-7	CASSFSTGGNEQYF	TGCGCCAGCAGCTTTAGTACAGGGGGCAACGAGCAGTACTTC
NA	NA	TRBV7-3	TRBJ2-1	CASSQGVAENNEQFF	TGTGCCAGCAGCCAAGGGGTAGCGGAGAACAATGAGCAGTTCTTC
TRBD1	NA	TRBV9	TRBJ2-6	CASSRSPGDRSGANVLTF	TGTGCCAGCAGCCGCTCCCCCGGGGACAGATCTGGGGCCAACGTCCTGACTTTC
TRBD2	NA	TRBV9	TRBJ2-1	CASSVASGDEQFF	TGTGCCAGCAGCGTAGCTAGCGGGGATGAGCAGTTCTTC
TRBD1	NA	TRBV18	TRBJ2-7	CASSPETGGEQYF	TGTGCCAGCTCACCCGAGACAGGGGGCGAGCAGTACTTC
NA	once	TRBV11-3	TRBJ2-3	CASSSQGSTDTQYF	TGTGCCAGCAGCTCCCAGGGGAGCACAGATACGCAGTATTTT
NA	NA	TRBV7-2	TRBJ2-3	CASRGADTQYF	TGTGCCAGCAGAGGGGCGGATACGCAGTATTTT
TRBD2	NA	TRBV11-1	TRBJ2-5	CASSRTSGSETQYF	TGTGCCAGCAGCCGGACTAGCGGGAGTGAGACCCAGTACTTC
NA	NA	TRBV27	TRBJ1-1	CASSLSVHTEAFF	TGTGCCAGCAGTTTATCGGTCCACACTGAAGCTTTCTTT
NA	NA	TRBV9	TRBJ2-2	CASSTNSNTGELFF	TGTGCCAGCAGCACCAATTCGAACACCGGGGAGCTGTTTTTT
NA	NA	TRBV5-1	TRBJ2-2	CASSLTQYRQTGLNTGELFF	TGCGCCAGCAGCTTGACCCAGTACCGTCAAACGGGATTGAACACCGGGGAGCTGTTTTTT
NA	NA	TRBV5-1	TRBJ1-4	CASSLDGEKLFF	TGCGCCAGCAGCTTGGACGGCGAAAAACTGTTTTTT
NA	NA	TRBV11-3	TRBJ2-5	CASSLAGAETQYF	TGTGCCAGCAGCTTAGCGGGAGCAGAGACCCAGTACTTC
TRBD2	NA	TRBV5-8	TRBJ2-5	CASSIGLAGRTQYF	TGTGCCAGCAGCATAGGACTAGCGGGGAGGACCCAGTACTTC
NA	NA	TRBV18	TRBJ2-7	CASSRQGSYEQYF	TGTGCCAGCTCACGTCAGGGCTCCTACGAGCAGTACTTC
NA	NA	TRBV7-9	TRBJ2-2	CASSLVPGTGELFF	TGTGCCAGCAGCTTAGTTCCAGGGACCGGGGAGCTGTTTTTT
TRBD2	NA	TRBV4-1	TRBJ2-3	CASSQRGLAGNTDTQYF	TGCGCCAGCAGCCAACGGGGACTAGCGGGGAACACAGATACGCAGTATTTT
NA	NA	TRBV4-3	TRBJ2-5	CASSQAGQIQETQYF	TGCGCCAGCAGCCAAGCAGGACAGATCCAAGAGACCCAGTACTTC
TRBD1	few	TRBV11-2	TRBJ1-2	CASSLNPTGPPGYTF	TGTGCCAGCAGCTTAAACCCGACAGGGCCCCCCGGCTACACCTTC
TRBD2	NA	TRBV28	TRBJ2-3	CASSSPGLVTDTQYF	TGTGCCAGCAGTTCCCCGGGACTAGTCACAGATACGCAGTATTTT
NA	NA	TRBV19	TRBJ2-4	CASSIMGPSKNIQYF	TGTGCCAGTAGTATTATGGGACCATCCAAAAACATTCAGTACTTC
NA	NA	TRBV6-5	TRBJ2-7	CASSYRRDRTYEQYF	TGTGCCAGCAGTTACCGCAGGGACCGTACTTACGAGCAGTACTTC
NA	NA	TRBV30	TRBJ1-5	CAWSVGGPSNQPQHF	TGTGCCTGGAGTGTTGGAGGGCCATCCAATCAGCCCCAGCATTTT
TRBD2	once	TRBV6-5	TRBJ2-5	CASRPLAAGRETQYF	TGTGCCAGCAGACCACTAGCGGCAGGGAGAGAGACCCAGTACTTC
NA	NA	TRBV9	TRBJ2-7	CAINPDSISYEQYF	TGTGCCATAAACCCGGACAGTATCTCCTACGAGCAGTACTTC
NA	NA	TRBV7-3	TRBJ2-7	CASSLGPGNEQYF	TGTGCCAGCAGCTTAGGTCCAGGGAACGAGCAGTACTTC
NA	NA	TRBV7-8	TRBJ2-1	CASSLGGRLGEQFF	TGTGCCAGCAGCTTAGGGGGTAGATTGGGTGAGCAGTTCTTC
NA	NA	TRBV9	TRBJ2-5	CASSVASVGETQYF	TGTGCCAGCAGCGTAGCTTCGGTGGGAGAGACCCAGTACTTC
NA	NA	TRBV19	TRBJ2-5	CASSLRGGIETQYF	TGTGCCAGTTCCCTCCGCGGCGGGATTGAGACCCAGTACTTC
TRBD2	NA	TRBV7-2	TRBJ2-3	CASSLVGLAGSWMADTQYF	TGTGCCAGCAGCTTAGTGGGACTAGCGGGGAGCTGGATGGCAGATACGCAGTATTTT
TRBD1	NA	TRBV28	TRBJ2-4	CASSSGQGTLAKNIQYF	TGTGCCAGCAGTTCGGGACAGGGGACGCTAGCCAAAAACATTCAGTACTTC
NA	NA	TRBV6-1	TRBJ2-1	CASSAEITVPYNEQFF	TGTGCCAGCAGTGCCGAAATTACTGTCCCCTACAATGAGCAGTTCTTC
NA	NA	TRBV11-2	TRBJ1-5	CASSLGTANQPQHF	TGTGCCAGCAGCTTAGGGACAGCTAATCAGCCCCAGCATTTT
NA	NA	TRBV6-4	TRBJ2-5	CANLVSSPTPGQETQYF	TGTGCCAACCTGGTGAGTTCGCCGACCCCGGGACAAGAGACCCAGTACTTC